This T cell receptor beta chain came from a study of cytomegalovirus exposure and HLA in healthy donors. The primer mix had 60 Vbeta and 13 Jbeta primers. Method: immunoSEQ multiplex PCR; TCRdb's copy keeps in-frame clones and lacks some. Here the sample spans some 150,000 clones, around 85% being singletons. Per the germline V gene, CDR1 is SQVTM and CDR2 is ANQGSEA. With 6 bases clipped from V and 4 bases from J, the junction kept 0 bases outside the gene matches. The CDR3 contains 12 residues. The clonotype originates from a man aged 40-50 years in good health and CMV-seronegative. Specimen: PBMCs. V usage is TRBV29-1 and J usage is TRBJ2-1, with 10 bases identical to TRBD2. CDR3 DNA: TGCAGCGTACTAGCGGGGTACAATGAGCAGTTCTTC. This encodes CSVLAGYNEQFF.